This T cell receptor (beta chain) was obtained from a study of molecular identifiers for immune sequencing clone quantification. Sorting captured naive CD8 T cells as CD8+CD4-CCR7+CD45RA+. Germline loops: CDR1 SGDLS, CDR2 YYNGEE. The CDR3 is 15 amino acids. Trimming removed 0 bases at V and 1 base at J, with 10 bases between. This clonotype was detected ten times or more. It was with previously described methods and listed TCR primers that bulk TCR libraries were made. TCRdb recomputed calls from the PCR reads with MiXCR, one row per CDR3 protein. The sample includes roughly 86,000 distinct CDR3 sequences, roughly 20% of them seen just once.

This receptor was taken from a human donor in good health. Some libraries in this study had Jurkat cell RNA spiked in. The chain is built from TRBV9 and TRBJ1-1; D is unclear. The sample taken for sequencing was naive CD8+ T cells from blood, with Jurkat cell RNA spiked in. The subset: FACS-sorted CD8+CD4-CCR7+CD45RA+ naive T cells. CDR3 loop: CASSVDWRPNTEAFF. The CDR3 DNA is TGTGCCAGCAGCGTAGATTGGAGACCGAACACTGAAGCTTTCTTT.